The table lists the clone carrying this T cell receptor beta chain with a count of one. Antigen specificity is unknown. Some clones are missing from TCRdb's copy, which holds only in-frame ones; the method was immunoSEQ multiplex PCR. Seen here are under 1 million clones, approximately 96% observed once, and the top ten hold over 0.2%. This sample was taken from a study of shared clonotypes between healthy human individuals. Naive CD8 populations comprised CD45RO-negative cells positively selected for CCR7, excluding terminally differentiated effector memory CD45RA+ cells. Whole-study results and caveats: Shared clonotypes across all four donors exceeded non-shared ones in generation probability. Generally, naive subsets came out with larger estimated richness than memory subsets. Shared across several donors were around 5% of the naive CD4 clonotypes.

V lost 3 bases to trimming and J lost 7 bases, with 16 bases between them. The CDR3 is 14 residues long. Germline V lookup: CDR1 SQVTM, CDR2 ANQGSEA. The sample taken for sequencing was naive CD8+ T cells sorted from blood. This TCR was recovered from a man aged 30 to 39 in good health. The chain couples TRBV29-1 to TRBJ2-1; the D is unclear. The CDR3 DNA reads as TGCAGCGTTGACCCCGGCCCAACCTGGAATGAGCAGTTCTTC. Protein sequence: CSVDPGPTWNEQFF.